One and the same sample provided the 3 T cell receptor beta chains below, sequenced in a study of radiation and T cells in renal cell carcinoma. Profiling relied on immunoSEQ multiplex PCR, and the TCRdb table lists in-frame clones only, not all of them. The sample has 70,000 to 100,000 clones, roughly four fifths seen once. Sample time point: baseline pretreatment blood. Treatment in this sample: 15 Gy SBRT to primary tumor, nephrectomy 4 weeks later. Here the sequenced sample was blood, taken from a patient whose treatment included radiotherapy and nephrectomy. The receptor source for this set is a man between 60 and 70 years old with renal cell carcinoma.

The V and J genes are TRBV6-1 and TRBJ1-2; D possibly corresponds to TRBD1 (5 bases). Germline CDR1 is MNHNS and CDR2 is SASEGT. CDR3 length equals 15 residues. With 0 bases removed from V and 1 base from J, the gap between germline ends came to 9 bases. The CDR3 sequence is CASSEALGVNYGYTF. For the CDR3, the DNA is TGTGCCAGCAGTGAAGCATTGGGGGTTAACTATGGCTACACCTTC.

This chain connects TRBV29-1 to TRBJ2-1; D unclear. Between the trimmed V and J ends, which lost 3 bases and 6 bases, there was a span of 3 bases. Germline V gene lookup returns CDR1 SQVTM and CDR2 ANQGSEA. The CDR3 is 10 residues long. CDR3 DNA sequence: TGCAGCGTTGAGGGCAATGAGCAGTTCTTC. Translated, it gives CSVEGNEQFF.

CDR3 loop: CASSLVDLNNEQFF. CDR3 DNA: TGCGCCAGCAGCTTGGTTGACTTAAACAATGAGCAGTTCTTC. V usage is TRBV5-1 and J usage is TRBJ2-1; no definite D call. The germline V gene encodes CDR1 SGHRS and CDR2 YFSETQ. V was clipped by 0 bases and J by 5 bases, with 9 bases between them. The CDR3 extends over 14 amino acids.